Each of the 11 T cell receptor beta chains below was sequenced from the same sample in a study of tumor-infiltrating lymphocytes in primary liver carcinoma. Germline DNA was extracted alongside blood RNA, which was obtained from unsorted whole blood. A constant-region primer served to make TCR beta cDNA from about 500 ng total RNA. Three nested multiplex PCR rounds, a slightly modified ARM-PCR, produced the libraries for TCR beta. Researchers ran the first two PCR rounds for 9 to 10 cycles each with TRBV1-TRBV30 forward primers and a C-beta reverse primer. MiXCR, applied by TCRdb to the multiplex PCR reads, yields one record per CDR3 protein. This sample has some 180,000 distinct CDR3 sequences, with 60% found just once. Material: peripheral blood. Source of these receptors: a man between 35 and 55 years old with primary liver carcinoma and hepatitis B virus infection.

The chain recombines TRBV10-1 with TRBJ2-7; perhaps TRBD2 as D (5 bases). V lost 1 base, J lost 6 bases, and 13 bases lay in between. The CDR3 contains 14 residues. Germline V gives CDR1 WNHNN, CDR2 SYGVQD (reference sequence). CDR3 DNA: TGCGCCAGCAGTGAGTACCCCGGACTGGTCGAGCAGTACTTC. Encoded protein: CASSEYPGLVEQYF.

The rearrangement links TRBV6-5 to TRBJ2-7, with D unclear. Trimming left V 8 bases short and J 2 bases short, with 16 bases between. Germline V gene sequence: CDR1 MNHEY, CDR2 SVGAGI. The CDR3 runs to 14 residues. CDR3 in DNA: TGTGCCAGCCGACCCCGCGGCATTACCTACGAGCAGTACTTC. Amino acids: CASRPRGITYEQYF.

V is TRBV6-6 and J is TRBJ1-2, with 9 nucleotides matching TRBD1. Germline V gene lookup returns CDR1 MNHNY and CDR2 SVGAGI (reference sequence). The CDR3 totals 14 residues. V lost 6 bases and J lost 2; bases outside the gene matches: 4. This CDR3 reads CASSTGGRNYGYTF. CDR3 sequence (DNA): TGTGCCAGCAGCACAGGGGGCCGGAACTATGGCTACACCTTC.

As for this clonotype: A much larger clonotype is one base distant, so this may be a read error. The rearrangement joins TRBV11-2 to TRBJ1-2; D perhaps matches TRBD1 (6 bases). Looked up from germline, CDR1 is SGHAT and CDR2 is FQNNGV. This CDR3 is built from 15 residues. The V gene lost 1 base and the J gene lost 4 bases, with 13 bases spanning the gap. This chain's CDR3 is CASSLGVRGGYGYTF. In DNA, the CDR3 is TGTGCCAGCAGCTTAGGGGTTCGAGGGGGCTATGGCTACACCTTC.

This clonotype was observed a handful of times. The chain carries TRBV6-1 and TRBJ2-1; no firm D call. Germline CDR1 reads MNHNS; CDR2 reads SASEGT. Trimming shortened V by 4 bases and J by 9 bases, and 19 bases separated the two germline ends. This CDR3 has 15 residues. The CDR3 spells CASSGPRASYAEQFF. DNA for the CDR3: TGTGCCAGCAGTGGCCCACGGGCCAGCTATGCTGAGCAGTTCTTC.

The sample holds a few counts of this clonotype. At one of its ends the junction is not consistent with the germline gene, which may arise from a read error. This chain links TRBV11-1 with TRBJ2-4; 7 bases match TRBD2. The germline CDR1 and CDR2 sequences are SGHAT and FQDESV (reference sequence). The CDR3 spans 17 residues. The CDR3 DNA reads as TGTACCAGCAGCTTTCCCGGGACTAACAGGACCAAAAACATTCAGTACTTC. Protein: CTSSFPGTNRTKNIQYF.

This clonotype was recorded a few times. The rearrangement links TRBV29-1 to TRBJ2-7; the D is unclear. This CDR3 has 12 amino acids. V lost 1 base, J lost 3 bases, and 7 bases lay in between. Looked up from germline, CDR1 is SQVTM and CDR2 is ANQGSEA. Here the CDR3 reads CSVEGPLYEQYF. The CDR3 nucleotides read TGCAGCGTTGAAGGGCCCCTCTACGAGCAGTACTTC.

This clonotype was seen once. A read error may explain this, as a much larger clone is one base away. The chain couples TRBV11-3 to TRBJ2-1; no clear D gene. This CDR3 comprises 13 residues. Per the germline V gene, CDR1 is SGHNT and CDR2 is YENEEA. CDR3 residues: CAGSLVSSNEQFF. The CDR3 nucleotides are TGTGCCGGCAGCTTAGTATCCAGCAATGAGCAGTTCTTC.

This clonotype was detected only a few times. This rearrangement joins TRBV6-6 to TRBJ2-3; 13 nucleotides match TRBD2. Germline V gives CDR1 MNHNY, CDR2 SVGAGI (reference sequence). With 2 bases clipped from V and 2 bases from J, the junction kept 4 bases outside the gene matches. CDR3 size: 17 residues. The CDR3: CASSYAGLAGNTDTQYF. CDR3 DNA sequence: TGTGCCAGCAGTTACGCGGGACTAGCGGGGAACACAGATACGCAGTATTTT.

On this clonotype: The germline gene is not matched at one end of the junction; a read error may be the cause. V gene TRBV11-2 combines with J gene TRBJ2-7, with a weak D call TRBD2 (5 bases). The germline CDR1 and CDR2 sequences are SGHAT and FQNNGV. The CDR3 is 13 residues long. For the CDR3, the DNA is TGTGACAGCAGCACAACTAGAACCTACGAGCAGTACTTC. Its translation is CDSSTTRTYEQYF.

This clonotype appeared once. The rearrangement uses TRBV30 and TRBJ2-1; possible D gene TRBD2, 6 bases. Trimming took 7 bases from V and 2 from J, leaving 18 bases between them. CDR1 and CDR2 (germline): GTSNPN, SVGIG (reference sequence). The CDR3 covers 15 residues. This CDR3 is CASQLQSGPYNEQFF. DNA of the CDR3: TGTGCCTCCCAATTACAGAGCGGGCCCTACAATGAGCAGTTCTTC.